The clone carrying this T cell receptor beta chain has at least ten counts. RNA transcripts served as template for amplifying TCR beta CDR3 sequences. Second-round multiplex PCR came after first-round RT-PCR with HTBI primers. TCRdb itself ran the multiplex PCR reads through MiXCR, one entry per CDR3 protein. The data contain roughly 400,000 distinct CDR3 sequences, roughly 18% of them singletons. The sample belongs to a study of Graves' ophthalmopathy and Graves' hyperthyroidism. J lost 2 bases, V lost 6 bases, and 8 bases had no gene match. Looked up from germline, CDR1 is MNHEY and CDR2 is SVGAGI. There are 16 residues in the CDR3.

The sample consisted of peripheral blood. The chain couples TRBV6-5 to TRBJ2-4, with 9 bases matching TRBD1. This TCR was sampled from a woman aged 18-29 years with Graves' ophthalmopathy. CDR3 sequence reads: CASRHPGQGTKNIQYF. The CDR3 nucleotides read TGTGCCAGCAGGCATCCGGGACAGGGTACCAAAAACATTCAGTACTTC.